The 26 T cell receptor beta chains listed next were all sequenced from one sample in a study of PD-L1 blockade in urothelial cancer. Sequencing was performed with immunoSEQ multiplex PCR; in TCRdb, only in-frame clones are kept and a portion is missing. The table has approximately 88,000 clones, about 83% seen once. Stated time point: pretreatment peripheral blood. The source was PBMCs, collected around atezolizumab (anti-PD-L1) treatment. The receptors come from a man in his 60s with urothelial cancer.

DNA of the CDR3: TGTGCCTGGAGGAGGGGGGGGGCCTACGAGCAGTACTTC. The encoded protein is CAWRRGGAYEQYF. The rearrangement joins TRBV30 to TRBJ2-7; the D gene is possibly TRBD2 (7 bases). Trimming shortened V by 3 bases and J by 2 bases, and 11 bases separated the two germline ends. The CDR3 loop spans 13 amino acids. Germline assignment: CDR1 GTSNPN and CDR2 SVGIG (reference sequence).

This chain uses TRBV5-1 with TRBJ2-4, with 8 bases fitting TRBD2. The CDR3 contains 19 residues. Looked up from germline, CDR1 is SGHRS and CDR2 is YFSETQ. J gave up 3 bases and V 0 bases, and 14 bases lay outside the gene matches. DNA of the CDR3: TGCGCCAGCAGCTTGGCCAGGGACGGTAGCGGGGTAGGCAAAAACATTCAGTACTTC. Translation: CASSLARDGSGVGKNIQYF.

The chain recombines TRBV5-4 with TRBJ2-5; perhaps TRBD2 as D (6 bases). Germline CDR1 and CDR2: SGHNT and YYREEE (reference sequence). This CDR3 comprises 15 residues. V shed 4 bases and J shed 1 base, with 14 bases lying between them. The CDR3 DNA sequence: TGTGCCAGCAGCCTACAGCGGGCCAGCCAAGAGACCCAGTACTTC. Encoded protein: CASSLQRASQETQYF.

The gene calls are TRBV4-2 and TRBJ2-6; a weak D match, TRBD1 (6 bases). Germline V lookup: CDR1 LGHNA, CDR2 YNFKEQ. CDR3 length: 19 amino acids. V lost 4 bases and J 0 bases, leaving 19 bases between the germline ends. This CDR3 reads CASSRYSVQGGSGANVLTF. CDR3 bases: TGTGCCAGCAGCCGGTACTCGGTACAAGGGGGCTCTGGGGCCAACGTCCTGACTTTC.

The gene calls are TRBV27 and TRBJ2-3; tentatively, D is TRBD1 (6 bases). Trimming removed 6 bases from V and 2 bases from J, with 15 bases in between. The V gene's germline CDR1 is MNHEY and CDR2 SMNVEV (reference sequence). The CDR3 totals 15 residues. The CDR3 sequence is CASRFRDTPTDTQYF. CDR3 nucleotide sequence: TGTGCCAGCAGGTTCCGGGACACCCCCACAGATACGCAGTATTTT.

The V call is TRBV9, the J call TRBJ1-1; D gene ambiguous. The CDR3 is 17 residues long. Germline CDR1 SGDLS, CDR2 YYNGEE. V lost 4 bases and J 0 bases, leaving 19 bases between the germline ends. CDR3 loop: CASSPGSIFVMNTEAFF. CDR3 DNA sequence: TGTGCCAGCAGCCCCGGGTCCATTTTTGTTATGAACACTGAAGCTTTCTTT. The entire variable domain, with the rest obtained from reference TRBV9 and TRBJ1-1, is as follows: DSGVTQTPKHLITATGQRVTLRCSPRSGDLSVYWYQQSLDQGLQFLIQYYNGEERAKGNILERFSAQQFPDLHSELNLSSLELGDSALYFCASSPGSIFVMNTEAFFGQGTRLTVV.

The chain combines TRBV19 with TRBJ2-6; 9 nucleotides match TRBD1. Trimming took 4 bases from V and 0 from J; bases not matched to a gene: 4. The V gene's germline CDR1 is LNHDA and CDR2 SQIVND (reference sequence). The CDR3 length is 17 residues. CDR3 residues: CASSRGQGDSGANVLTF. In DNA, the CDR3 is TGTGCCAGTAGTAGGGGACAGGGAGACTCTGGGGCCAACGTCCTGACTTTC.

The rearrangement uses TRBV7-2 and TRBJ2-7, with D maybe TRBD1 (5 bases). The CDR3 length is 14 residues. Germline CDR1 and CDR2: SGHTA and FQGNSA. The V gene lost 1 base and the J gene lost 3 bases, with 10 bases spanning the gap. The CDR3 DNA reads TGTGCCAGCAGCTTAGGACAGATGCTCTACGAGCAGTACTTC. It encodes CASSLGQMLYEQYF.

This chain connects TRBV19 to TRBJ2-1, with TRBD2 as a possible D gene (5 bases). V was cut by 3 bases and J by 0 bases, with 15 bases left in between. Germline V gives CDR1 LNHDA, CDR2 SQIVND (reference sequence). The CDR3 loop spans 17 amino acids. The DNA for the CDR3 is TGTGCCAGTAGTATCCATTTTCGGGGAAGCTCCTACAATGAGCAGTTCTTC. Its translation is CASSIHFRGSSYNEQFF.

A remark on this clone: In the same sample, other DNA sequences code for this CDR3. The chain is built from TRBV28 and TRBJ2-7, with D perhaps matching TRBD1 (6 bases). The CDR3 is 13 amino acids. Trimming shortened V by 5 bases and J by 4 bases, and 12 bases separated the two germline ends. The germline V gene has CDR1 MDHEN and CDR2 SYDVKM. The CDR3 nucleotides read TGTGCCAGCAGTCGACAGGTCGCGTACGAGCAGTACTTC. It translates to CASSRQVAYEQYF.

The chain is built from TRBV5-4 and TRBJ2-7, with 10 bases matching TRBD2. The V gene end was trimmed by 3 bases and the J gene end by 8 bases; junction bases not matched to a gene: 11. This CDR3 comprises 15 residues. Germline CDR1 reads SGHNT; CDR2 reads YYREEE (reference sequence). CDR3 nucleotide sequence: TGTGCCAGCAGCTCGCAAACTAGCGGGACTTCCCAGCAGTACTTC. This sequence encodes CASSSQTSGTSQQYF.

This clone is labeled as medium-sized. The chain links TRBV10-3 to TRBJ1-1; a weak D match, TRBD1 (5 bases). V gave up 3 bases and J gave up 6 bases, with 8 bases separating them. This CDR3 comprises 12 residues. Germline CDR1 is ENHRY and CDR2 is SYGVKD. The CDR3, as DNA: TGTGCCATCAGTGATTTGGGGCCTGAAGCTTTCTTT. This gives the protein CAISDLGPEAFF.

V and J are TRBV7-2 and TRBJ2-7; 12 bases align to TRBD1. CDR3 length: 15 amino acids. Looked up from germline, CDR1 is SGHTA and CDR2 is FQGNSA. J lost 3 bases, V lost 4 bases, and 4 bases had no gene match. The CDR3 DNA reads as TGTGCCAGCAGCTCGGGACAGGGGGCTTTCTACGAGCAGTACTTC. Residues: CASSSGQGAFYEQYF.

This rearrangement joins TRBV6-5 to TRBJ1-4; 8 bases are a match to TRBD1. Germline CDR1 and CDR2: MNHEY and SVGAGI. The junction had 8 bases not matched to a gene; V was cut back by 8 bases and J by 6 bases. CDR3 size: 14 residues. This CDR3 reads CASRQGTGYEKLFF. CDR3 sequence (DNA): TGTGCCAGCCGCCAGGGGACAGGATATGAAAAACTGTTTTTT.

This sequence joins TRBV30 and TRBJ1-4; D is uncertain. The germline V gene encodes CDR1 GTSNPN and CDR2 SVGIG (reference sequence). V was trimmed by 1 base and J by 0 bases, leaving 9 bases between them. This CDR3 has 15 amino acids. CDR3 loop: CAWSGGAATNEKLFF. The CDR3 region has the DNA TGTGCCTGGAGTGGGGGAGCGGCAACTAATGAAAAACTGTTTTTT.

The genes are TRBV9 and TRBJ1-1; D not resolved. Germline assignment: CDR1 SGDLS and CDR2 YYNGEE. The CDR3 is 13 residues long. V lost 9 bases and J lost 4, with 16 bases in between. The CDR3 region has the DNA TGTGCCACCAAAGTGCACGAGGGCACTGAAGCTTTCTTT. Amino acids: CATKVHEGTEAFF.

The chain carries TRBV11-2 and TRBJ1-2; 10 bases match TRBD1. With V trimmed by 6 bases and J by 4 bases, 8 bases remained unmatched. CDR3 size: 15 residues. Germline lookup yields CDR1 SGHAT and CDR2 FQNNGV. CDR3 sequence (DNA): TGTGCCAGCAGTCCCGGGACAGGGGCAGGCTATGGCTACACCTTC. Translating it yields CASSPGTGAGYGYTF.

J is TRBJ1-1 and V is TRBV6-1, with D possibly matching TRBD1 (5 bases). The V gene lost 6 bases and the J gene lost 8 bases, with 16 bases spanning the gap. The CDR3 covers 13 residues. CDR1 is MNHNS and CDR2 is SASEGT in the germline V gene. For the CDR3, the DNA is TGTGCCAGCAGCAAATCCAGGGTTCAGGAAGCTTTCTTT. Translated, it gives CASSKSRVQEAFF.

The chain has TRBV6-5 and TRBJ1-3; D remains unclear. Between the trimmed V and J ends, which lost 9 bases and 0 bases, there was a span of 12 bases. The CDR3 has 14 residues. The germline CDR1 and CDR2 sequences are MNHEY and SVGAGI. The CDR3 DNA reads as TGTGCCAGTAGACCCAGGTTCTCTGGAAACACCATATATTTT. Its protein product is CASRPRFSGNTIYF.

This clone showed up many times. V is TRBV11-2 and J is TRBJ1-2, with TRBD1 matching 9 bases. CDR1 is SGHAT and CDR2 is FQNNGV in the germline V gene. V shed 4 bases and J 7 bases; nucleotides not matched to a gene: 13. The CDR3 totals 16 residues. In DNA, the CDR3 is TGTGCCAGCAGCTCCTACCGTAGCCGGGACAGGGCTGGCTACACCTTC. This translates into CASSSYRSRDRAGYTF.

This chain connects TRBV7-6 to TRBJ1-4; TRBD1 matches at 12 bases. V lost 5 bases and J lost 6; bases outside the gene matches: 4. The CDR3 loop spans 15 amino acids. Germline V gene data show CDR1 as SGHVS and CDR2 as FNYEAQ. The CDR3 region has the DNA TGTGCCAGCAGCAAAGGGACAGGGGGCCATGAAAAACTGTTTTTT. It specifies CASSKGTGGHEKLFF.

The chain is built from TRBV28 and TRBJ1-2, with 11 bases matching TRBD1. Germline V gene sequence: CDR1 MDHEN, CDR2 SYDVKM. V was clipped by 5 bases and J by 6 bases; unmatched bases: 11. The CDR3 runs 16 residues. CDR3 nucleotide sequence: TGTGCCAGCAGTCTCTTTGGGACAGGGGGACATGATGGCTACACCTTC. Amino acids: CASSLFGTGGHDGYTF.

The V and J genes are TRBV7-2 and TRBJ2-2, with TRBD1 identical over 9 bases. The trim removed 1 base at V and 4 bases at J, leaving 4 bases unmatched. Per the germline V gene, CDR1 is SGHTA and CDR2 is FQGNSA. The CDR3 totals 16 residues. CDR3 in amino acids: CASSLGGTGFTGELFF. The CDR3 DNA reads TGTGCCAGCAGCTTAGGGGGGACAGGGTTCACCGGGGAGCTGTTTTTT.

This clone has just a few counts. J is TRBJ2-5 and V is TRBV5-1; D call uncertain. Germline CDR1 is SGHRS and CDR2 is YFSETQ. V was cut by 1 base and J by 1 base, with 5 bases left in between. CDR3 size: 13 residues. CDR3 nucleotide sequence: TGCGCCAGCAGCTTGTCTCTCCAAGAGACCCAGTACTTC. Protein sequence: CASSLSLQETQYF.

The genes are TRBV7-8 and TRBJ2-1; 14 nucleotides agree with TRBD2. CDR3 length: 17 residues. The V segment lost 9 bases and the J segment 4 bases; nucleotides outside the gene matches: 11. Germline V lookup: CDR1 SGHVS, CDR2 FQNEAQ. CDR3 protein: CASRLAGGPTLYNEQFF. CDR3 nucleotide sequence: TGTGCCAGTAGACTAGCGGGAGGGCCCACTCTATACAATGAGCAGTTCTTC. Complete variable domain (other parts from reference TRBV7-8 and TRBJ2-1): GAGVSQSPRYKVAKRGQDVALRCDPISGHVSLFWYQQALGQGPEFLTYFQNEAQLDKSGLPSDRFFAERPEGSVSTLKIQRTQQEDSAVYLCASRLAGGPTLYNEQFFGPGTRLTVL.

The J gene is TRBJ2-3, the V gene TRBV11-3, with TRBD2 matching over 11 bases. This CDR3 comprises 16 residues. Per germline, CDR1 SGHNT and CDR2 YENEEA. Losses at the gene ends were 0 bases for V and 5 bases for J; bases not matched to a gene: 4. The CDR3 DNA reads TGTGCCAGCAGCTTAGAACCCGGGACTAGCGGAGATACGCAGTATTTT. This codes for CASSLEPGTSGDTQYF.